This T cell receptor beta chain was observed in a study of T cells in localized non-small cell lung cancer. Study-level results: Only one tumor region was sequenced, so heterogeneity remains possible. Compared with tumor, uninvolved adjacent lung displayed greater T cell clonality, ranking highest overall. Overall survival was longer when the density of T cells in the blood was higher. Detection in adjacent lung was observed for a median 57 of the top 100 tumor clones.

On this clone: Antigen specificity is unknown.

Germline CDR1 is SGHRS and CDR2 is YFSETQ. Trimming removed 4 bases at V and 7 bases at J, with 21 bases between. CDR3 size: 15 residues. Sequencing used immunoSEQ multiplex PCR; TCRdb keeps in-frame clones, though not all of them. This table has about 43,000 clones, about 91% appearing once. This chain links TRBV5-1 with TRBJ2-7, with D perhaps TRBD2 (6 bases). This clonotype was sampled from a woman aged 40-69 years with stage II lung adenocarcinoma. Specimen: PBMCs, collected before any cancer treatment. DNA for the CDR3: TGCGCCAGCAGCCCCAGGGACCGCCGGGACTGGGAGCAGTACTTC. It codes for CASSPRDRRDWEQYF.